This T cell receptor beta chain was retrieved from a study of T cell repertoires in cytomegalovirus infection. Study-level information: CMV infection together with matching HLA type was indicated by public TCR beta signatures.

TCRdb re-analysed the reads in MiXCR, keeping a single row per CDR3 protein. This sample has fewer than 1,000,000 distinct CDR3 sequences; roughly 30% occur once, and the top ten carry around 15%. The V segment lost 6 bases and the J segment 9 bases; nucleotides outside the gene matches: 9. The CDR3 sequence is 13 residues long. Germline V lookup: CDR1 ENHRY, CDR2 SYGVKD. This clonotype was counted a few times. The target antigen is unknown. The TCR was taken from a human donor in good health (CMV status not recorded). Some clones in this sample may be carry-over from other donors' samples. The V gene is TRBV10-3, the J gene TRBJ2-7, with TRBD1 matching 9 bases. This specimen was cultured CD8+ T cells from PBMCs, taken from culture after CMV antigen stimulation. CDR3 region: CAIRTGGRGGQYF. CDR3 nucleotide sequence: TGTGCCATCAGGACAGGGGGAAGGGGGGGGCAGTACTTC.